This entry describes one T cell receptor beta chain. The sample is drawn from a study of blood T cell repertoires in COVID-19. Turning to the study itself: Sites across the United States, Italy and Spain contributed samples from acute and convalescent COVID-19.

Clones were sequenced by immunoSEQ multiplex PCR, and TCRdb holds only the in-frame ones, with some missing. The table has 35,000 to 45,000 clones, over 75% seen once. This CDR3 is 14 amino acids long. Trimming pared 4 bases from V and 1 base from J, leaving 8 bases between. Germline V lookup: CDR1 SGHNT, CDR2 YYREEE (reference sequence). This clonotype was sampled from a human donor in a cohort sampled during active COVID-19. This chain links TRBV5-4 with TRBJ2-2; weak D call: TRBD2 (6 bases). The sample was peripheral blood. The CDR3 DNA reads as TGTGCCAGCAGCGCGGGACTGAACACCGGGGAGCTGTTTTTT. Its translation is CASSAGLNTGELFF.